The clone carrying this T cell receptor beta chain was seen a handful of times. Its antigen remains unidentified. It was with 60 Vbeta and 13 Jbeta primers that the PCR ran. Profiling relied on immunoSEQ multiplex PCR, and the TCRdb table lists in-frame clones only, not all of them. The profile shows 150,000 to 200,000 clones, about 86% of them singletons. Germline trimming cut 8 bases from V and 4 bases from J; bases unmatched to any gene: 6. The CDR3 consists of 14 residues. From germline, CDR1 is LNHDA and CDR2 SQIVND (reference sequence). This sample is drawn from a study of cytomegalovirus exposure and HLA in healthy donors. Findings of the study overall: The study put 150 or so TCR beta chains on its list as cytomegalovirus-associated.

V and J are TRBV19 and TRBJ1-1, with TRBD1 matching over 11 bases. The material sequenced was PBMCs. The clonotype comes from a young woman in good health and CMV-seropositive. Here the CDR3 reads CASQGQGEGTEAFF. CDR3 bases: TGTGCCAGTCAGGGACAGGGGGAGGGCACTGAAGCTTTCTTT.